This passage covers 8 T cell receptor beta chains from one sample sequenced in a study of glioma-infiltrating T cells. Using RNA template, CDR3s of TCR alpha and beta were amplified with iRepertoire arm-PCR. Each CDR3 protein is one row after TCRdb ran MiXCR on the multiplex PCR reads. This table holds around 190,000 distinct CDR3 sequences, approximately 40% found once. The sequencing input was glioma tissue, nonneoplastic brain tissue, or PBMCs (not recorded which). These receptors all stem from a human donor with low-grade glioma or glioblastoma, undergoing nonglioma brain surgery, or in good health (not recorded which).

As to this clonotype: This may come from a read error, since a much larger clone is one base off. The chain joins TRBV20-1 to TRBJ1-5; 10 bases line up with TRBD1. The germline gives CDR1 DFQATT, CDR2 SNEGSKA (reference sequence). The junction had 15 bases not matched to a gene; V was cut back by 0 bases and J by 4 bases. This CDR3 spans 19 amino acids. In nucleotides, the CDR3 is TGCAGTGCTAGAGATTTAGGGACAGGGGATATCCTAGAAAATCAGCCCCAGCATTTT. This translates into CSARDLGTGDILENQPQHF.

As for this clonotype: This could be a read error, since a much larger clone is one nucleotide away. The chain is built from TRBV12-3 or TRBV12-4 and TRBJ1-5; no definite D call. The CDR3 is 14 residues long. This chain's CDR3 is CASSLAKAGQPKHF. CDR3 sequence (DNA): TGTGCCAGCAGTTTAGCTAAAGCCGGCCAGCCCAAGCATTTT.

The DNA for the CDR3 is TGTGCCAGCAGGATAGCGGGCCCTAGCACAGATACGCAGTATTTT. Its translation: CASRIAGPSTDTQYF. The J gene is TRBJ2-3, the V gene TRBV2, with 7 bases identical to TRBD2. The germline gives CDR1 SNHLY, CDR2 FYNNEI. CDR3 length: 15 residues. The ends lost 6 bases at V and 0 bases at J; junction bases unmatched: 6. Full variable domain (remainder filled in from reference TRBV2 and TRBJ2-3): EPEVTQTPSHQVTQMGQEVILRCVPISNHLYFYWYRQILGQKVEFLVSFYNNEISEKSEIFDDQFSVERPDGSNFTLKIRSTKLEDSAMYFCASRIAGPSTDTQYFGPGTRLTVL.

The chain recombines TRBV6-2 or TRBV6-3 with TRBJ2-5, with 10 bases aligning to TRBD2. The CDR3 has 14 residues. J lost 3 bases, V lost 4 bases, and 2 bases had no gene match. Germline V gene sequence: CDR1 MNHEY, CDR2 SVGEGT. The CDR3 is CASSSGLAKETQYF. The CDR3 DNA sequence: TGTGCCAGCAGTTCGGGACTAGCGAAAGAGACCCAGTACTTC.

J is TRBJ2-3 and V is TRBV6-5, with 7 positions matching TRBD2. V shed 2 bases and J 8 bases; nucleotides not matched to a gene: 4. The CDR3 sequence is 13 residues long. The germline gives CDR1 MNHEY, CDR2 SVGAGI. This CDR3 is CASSYTRTSTQYF. DNA of the CDR3: TGTGCCAGCAGTTACACACGGACTAGTACGCAGTATTTT.

This clonotype has a handful of counts. CDR3 sequence: CASMGRLNQPQHF. CDR3 nucleotide sequence: TGTGCCAGTATGGGACGGCTCAATCAGCCCCAGCATTTT. The V call is TRBV19, the J call TRBJ1-5, with D maybe TRBD1 (5 bases). Trimming pared 7 bases from V and 3 bases from J, leaving 10 bases between. The germline V gene has CDR1 LNHDA and CDR2 SQIVND (reference sequence). This CDR3 is built from 13 residues.

This clonotype showed up many times. The chain joins TRBV28 to TRBJ1-1; D possibly corresponds to TRBD1 (6 bases). The CDR3 consists of 16 residues. Germline CDR1 and CDR2: MDHEN and SYDVKM. Between the trimmed V and J ends, which lost 11 bases and 10 bases, there was a span of 32 bases. The CDR3 reads CASSSWGDRLGEGAFF. The CDR3 coding sequence is TGTGCCTCCTCCTCTTGGGGCGACAGGCTGGGAGAGGGAGCTTTCTTT.

In regard to this clonotype: A single base separates this from a much larger clone, so it may be a read error. This chain links TRBV6-5 with TRBJ1-2; D not resolved. CDR3 size: 10 residues. V was shortened by 6 bases and J by 5 bases, with 4 bases between the two germline ends. Germline V gives CDR1 MNHEY, CDR2 SVGAGI. CDR3 in amino acids: CASRPYGYTF. CDR3 nucleotide sequence: TGTGCCAGCAGACCGTATGGCTACACCTTC.